What follows describes a single T cell receptor beta chain. What this receptor recognizes is not known. Per-base qualities were not stored, and no clone one base away is much larger. The cysteine opens and the phenylalanine closes a CDR3 of 17 amino acids. Of the read, only the CDR3 DNA is kept; its 51 bases are in frame from base 1. CDR1 and CDR2, per the germline V gene, are SGHAT and FQNNGV. Germline trimming amounts to 1 base on V and 2 bases on J, with 9 as the count of junction bases outside the gene matches. The data belong to a study of control samples from healthy donors and cancer patients (dated by TCRdb to 2019 to 2021). The library was generated by the immunoSEQ multiplex PCR assay. TCRdb's version of the immuneACCESS table is confined to in-frame rearrangements and falls short of the full clone set. An unresolved V gene accounts for under half of the shortfall where checked; the remainder is of unknown origin. The sample table contains about 100,000 clones; only one count was recorded for approximately 95% of them. More than 7% of the sample is held by the ten biggest clonotypes.

Recombination linked TRBV11-2 to TRBJ2-7; 9 middle bases align to TRBD2. Sequenced material: blood. This clonotype was sampled from a man between 18 and 29 years old in good health. The sequenced DNA: TGTGCCAGCAGCTTAGTTGAGCGGGAGGACTTGACCTACGAGCAGTACTTC. Its protein product is CASSLVEREDLTYEQYF.